These 6 T cell receptor beta chains originate from one sample sequenced in a study of read filtering for tumor transcriptome and immune sequencing. This library used about 400 ng RNA and molecular barcoded adaptors spanning alpha/delta and beta/gamma chains. TCRdb re-called the reads with MiXCR, one entry per CDR3 protein. This table has 40,000 to 50,000 distinct CDR3 sequences, about an eighth appearing once. What was sequenced was a population of CD138-negative cells sorted from bone marrow. The receptors originated from a donor at least 40 years old with multiple myeloma.

At least ten counts were recorded for this clonotype. The chain uses TRBV4-3 and TRBJ2-1, with D possibly being TRBD2 (6 bases). V was pared by 0 bases and J by 5 bases, with 14 bases between. CDR1 is LGHNA, CDR2 YSLEER, per germline. The CDR3 length is 16 residues. The CDR3 sequence: CASSQDRASANNEQFF. The CDR3 DNA reads as TGCGCCAGCAGCCAAGACAGGGCTAGCGCAAACAATGAGCAGTTCTTC.

The chain carries TRBV20-1 and TRBJ1-1, with D perhaps matching TRBD1 (5 bases). This CDR3 spans 11 amino acids. Per germline, CDR1 DFQATT and CDR2 SNEGSKA (reference sequence). The CDR3, as DNA: TGCAGCACACCGGGGGACACTGAAGCTTTCTTT. Translation gives CSTPGDTEAFF.

This clonotype was recorded at least ten times. It is likely a read error, because the conserved phenylalanine at the end of the CDR3 is missing. The rearrangement uses TRBV2 and TRBJ2-2; D unresolved. Trimming took 4 bases from V and 7 from J, leaving 13 bases between them. CDR1 and CDR2 (germline): SNHLY, FYNNEI. The CDR3 loop spans 14 amino acids. This chain's CDR3 is CASSVVSKGGELFL. Written as DNA, the CDR3 is TGTGCCAGCAGTGTGGTGTCTAAAGGCGGGGAGCTGTTTCTT.

The gene calls are TRBV7-9 and TRBJ2-1, with TRBD1 as a possible D gene (6 bases). V shed 0 bases and J shed 4 bases, with 16 bases lying between them. The germline V gene has CDR1 SEHNR and CDR2 FQNEAQ (reference sequence). The CDR3 is made up of 17 amino acids. The DNA for the CDR3 is TGTGCCAGCAGCTTAGCGCAGGGGACCGGGATTTACAATGAGCAGTTCTTC. It specifies CASSLAQGTGIYNEQFF.

This clonotype appeared many times. The chain recombines TRBV6-2 or TRBV6-3 with TRBJ2-7; weak D call: TRBD1 (5 bases). Germline V lookup: CDR1 MNHEY, CDR2 SVGEGT. V was clipped by 8 bases and J by 3 bases, with 11 bases between them. The CDR3 spans 12 residues. CDR3 amino acids: CASGGRVYEQYF. The CDR3 region has the DNA TGTGCCAGCGGCGGCAGGGTCTACGAGCAGTACTTC.

Points on this clonotype: Given the absence of the conserved phenylalanine or tryptophan at the CDR3 end, a read error is likely. The rearrangement joins TRBV10-3 to TRBJ1-1; 8 positions agree with TRBD1. The germline CDR1 and CDR2 sequences are ENHRY and SYGVKD. CDR3 length equals 15 residues. This CDR3 is CASSERQGKNTEAFI. CDR3 DNA sequence: TGTGCCAGCAGTGAGCGACAGGGGAAGAACACTGAAGCTTTCATT.